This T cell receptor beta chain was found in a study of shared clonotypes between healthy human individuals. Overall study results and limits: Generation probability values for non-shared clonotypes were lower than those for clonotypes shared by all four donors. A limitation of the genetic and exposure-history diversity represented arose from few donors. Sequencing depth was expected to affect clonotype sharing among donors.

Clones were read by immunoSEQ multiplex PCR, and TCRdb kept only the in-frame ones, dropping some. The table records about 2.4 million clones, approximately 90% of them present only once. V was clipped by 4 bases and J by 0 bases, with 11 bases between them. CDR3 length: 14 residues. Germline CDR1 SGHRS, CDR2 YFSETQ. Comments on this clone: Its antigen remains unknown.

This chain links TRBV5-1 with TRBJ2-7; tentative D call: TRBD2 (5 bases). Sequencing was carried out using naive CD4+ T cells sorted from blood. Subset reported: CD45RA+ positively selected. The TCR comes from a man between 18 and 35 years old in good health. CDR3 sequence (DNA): TGCGCCAGCAGCCCTGACTATCGCTCCTACGAGCAGTACTTC. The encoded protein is CASSPDYRSYEQYF.